This paragraph reports one T cell receptor beta chain. This sample is part of a study of blood T cell repertoires in COVID-19. Background on the study: From the United States, Italy and Spain came samples of acute and convalescent COVID-19. Sample material is recorded as cDNA or gDNA derived from T cells, B-cell-depleted T cells, or PBMCs.

Which cohort a participant joined came from the clinical history participants gave. Assay: immunoSEQ multiplex PCR; the TCRdb copy retains only in-frame clones and omits some. The table shows 210,000 or so clones, with 70% to 85% occurring only once. In germline, CDR1 is KGHSH, CDR2 LQKENI. Trimming removed 1 base from V and 2 bases from J, with 18 bases in between. The CDR3 length is 19 residues. The J gene is TRBJ1-6, the V gene TRBV18; D call uncertain. This receptor was obtained from a man between 60 and 75 years old who had recovered from COVID-19. Source material: PBMCs or T cells enriched from blood (not recorded which). CDR3 DNA: TGTGCCAGCTCACCACAGTTTCTCGAGGGTCTTGCCTATAATTCACCCCTCCACTTT. It codes for CASSPQFLEGLAYNSPLHF.